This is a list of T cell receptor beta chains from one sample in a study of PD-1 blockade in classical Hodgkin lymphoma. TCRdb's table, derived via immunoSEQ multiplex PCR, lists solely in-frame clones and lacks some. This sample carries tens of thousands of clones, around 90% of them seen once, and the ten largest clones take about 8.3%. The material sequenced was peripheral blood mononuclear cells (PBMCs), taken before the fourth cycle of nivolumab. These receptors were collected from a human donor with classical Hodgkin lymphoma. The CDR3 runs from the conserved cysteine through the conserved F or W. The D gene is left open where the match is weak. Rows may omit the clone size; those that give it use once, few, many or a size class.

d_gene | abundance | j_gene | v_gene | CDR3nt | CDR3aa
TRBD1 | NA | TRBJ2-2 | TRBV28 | TGTGCCAGCAGTTTTATGACAGGGGGACACACCGGGGAGCTGTTTTTT | CASSFMTGGHTGELFF
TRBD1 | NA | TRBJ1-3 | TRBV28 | TGTGCCAGCACCCAGACAGGGTCAGGAAACACCATATATTTT | CASTQTGSGNTIYF
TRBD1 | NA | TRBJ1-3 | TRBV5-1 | TGCGCCAGCAGCTCGGACAGGTTGGGGGACCTCTCTGGAAACACCATATATTTT | CASSSDRLGDLSGNTIYF
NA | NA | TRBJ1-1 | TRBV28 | TGTGCCTCGGCAGAGGTGAACACTGAAGCTTTCTTT | CASAEVNTEAFF
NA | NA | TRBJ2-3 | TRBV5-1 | TGCGCCAGCAGCTCGAGGGGGGGCCTATCAGATACGCAGTATTTT | CASSSRGGLSDTQYF
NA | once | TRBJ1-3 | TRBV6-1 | TGTGCCAGCAGTACCAGCTCTGGAAACACCATATATTTT | CASSTSSGNTIYF
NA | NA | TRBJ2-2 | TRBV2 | TGTGCCAGCAAGTCGTGGACCGGGGAGCTGTTTTTT | CASKSWTGELFF
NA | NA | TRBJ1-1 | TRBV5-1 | TGCGCCAGCAGCTTACAGGAGAACACTGAAGCTTTCTTT | CASSLQENTEAFF
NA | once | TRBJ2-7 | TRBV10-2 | TGCGCCAGCAGGGCAGGCGAGCAGTACTTC | CASRAGEQYF
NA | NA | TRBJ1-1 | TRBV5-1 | TGCGCCAGCAGCTTTCAGGGTGGTATCACTGAAGCTTTCTTT | CASSFQGGITEAFF
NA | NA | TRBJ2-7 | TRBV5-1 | TGCGCCAGCAGCTTGGGGGGCGGGGGCACCTACGAGCAGTACTTC | CASSLGGGGTYEQYF
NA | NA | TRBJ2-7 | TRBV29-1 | TGCAGCGTTGAAGACACGGGATACAGTCACTACGAGCAGTACTTC | CSVEDTGYSHYEQYF
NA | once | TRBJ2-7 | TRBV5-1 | TGCGCCAGCAGCTTGGCGGGGTTCGAGCAGTACTTC | CASSLAGFEQYF
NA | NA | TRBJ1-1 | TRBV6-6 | TGTGCCAGCAGTTACTCCAAGGATTTTACAGCTTTCTTT | CASSYSKDFTAFF
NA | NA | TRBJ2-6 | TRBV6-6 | TGTGCCAGCAGTTATTCCAGGGCTGGGGCCAACGTCCTGACTTTC | CASSYSRAGANVLTF
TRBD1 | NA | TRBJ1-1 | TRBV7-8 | TGTGCCAGCAGCTCGCCGGGACAGGCGCTAATGAACACTGAAGCTTTCTTT | CASSSPGQALMNTEAFF
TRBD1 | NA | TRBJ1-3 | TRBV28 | TGTGCCAGCAGTTTAGCCGGGACAGGGCTTCGATTTGGAAACACCATATATTTT | CASSLAGTGLRFGNTIYF
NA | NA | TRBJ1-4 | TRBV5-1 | TGCGCCAGCAGCTTAGGAAGGGCTCCAACTAATGAAAAACTGTTTTTT | CASSLGRAPTNEKLFF
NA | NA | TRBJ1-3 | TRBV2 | TGTGCCAGCAGTGCCCTGGGCTCTGGAAACACCATATATTTT | CASSALGSGNTIYF
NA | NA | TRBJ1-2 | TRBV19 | TGTGCCAGTAGTATAGATCTGGGGGTAGCCAACTATGGCTACACCTTC | CASSIDLGVANYGYTF
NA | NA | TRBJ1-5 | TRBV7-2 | TGTGCCAGCAGCTCGGAATATCAGCCCCAGCATTTT | CASSSEYQPQHF
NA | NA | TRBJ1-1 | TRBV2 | TGTGCCTCAACCGGGGGGGCGAACACTGAAGCTTTCTTT | CASTGGANTEAFF
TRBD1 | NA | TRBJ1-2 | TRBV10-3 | TGTGCCATCAGTGCTATGCAGGGGGCCTCTGGCTACACCTTC | CAISAMQGASGYTF
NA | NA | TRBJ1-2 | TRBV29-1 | TGCAGCGTTGCCCCCGGGGTGAACGGTGGCTACACCTTC | CSVAPGVNGGYTF
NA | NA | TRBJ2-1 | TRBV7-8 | TGTGCCAGCAGCCAGTCGGACCAAGGCAATGAGCAGTTCTTC | CASSQSDQGNEQFF
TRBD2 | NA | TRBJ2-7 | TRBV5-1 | TGCGCCAGCGCCGGGGGGAGCTGGTTCGAGCAGTACTTC | CASAGGSWFEQYF
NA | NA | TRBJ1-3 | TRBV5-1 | TGCGCCAGCAGCTCAACGACAGACGGAAACACCATATATTTT | CASSSTTDGNTIYF
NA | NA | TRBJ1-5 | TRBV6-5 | TGTGCCAGCAGACCACGACAGGCTGGCATGCCCCAGCATTTT | CASRPRQAGMPQHF
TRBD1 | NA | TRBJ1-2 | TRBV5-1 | TGCGCCAGCAGCACAGCAGGGGGCAATGGCTACACCTTC | CASSTAGGNGYTF
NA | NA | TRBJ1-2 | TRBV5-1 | TGCGCCAGCAGCAGGACAGCGGATGGCTACACCTTC | CASSRTADGYTF
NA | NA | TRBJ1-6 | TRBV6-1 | TGTGCCACACAACCGCTCGACGGGCTTCGGTCACCCCTCCACTTT | CATQPLDGLRSPLHF
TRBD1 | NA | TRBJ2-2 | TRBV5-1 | TGCGCCAGCAGCTTGCGGACAGGGGACACCGGGGAGCTGTTTTTT | CASSLRTGDTGELFF
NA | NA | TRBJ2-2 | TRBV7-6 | TGTGCCAGCAGCTCACAGGGTGGCACCGGGGAGCTGTTTTTT | CASSSQGGTGELFF
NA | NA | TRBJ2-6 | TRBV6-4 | TGTGCCAGCAAATCAGAAGCTGGGGCCAACGTCCTGACTTTC | CASKSEAGANVLTF
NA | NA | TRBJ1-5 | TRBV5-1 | TGCGCCAGCAGCTTGACCGGTGGTCCTCAGCCCCAGCATTTT | CASSLTGGPQPQHF
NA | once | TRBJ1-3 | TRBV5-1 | TGCGCCAGCAGCTTGTCCTGGCAGTCAGGAAACACCATATATTTT | CASSLSWQSGNTIYF
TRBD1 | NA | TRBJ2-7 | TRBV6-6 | TGTGCCAGCAGTTACTCTAGGGGACAGGGCTACGAGCAGTACTTC | CASSYSRGQGYEQYF
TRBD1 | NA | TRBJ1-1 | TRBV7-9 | TGTGCCAGCAGCTCCGGACAGGGTTGGACTGAAGCTTTCTTT | CASSSGQGWTEAFF
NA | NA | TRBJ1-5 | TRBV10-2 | TGCGCCAGCAGTGAGTCGGGGTGGCCATACAGCAATCAGCCCCAGCATTTT | CASSESGWPYSNQPQHF
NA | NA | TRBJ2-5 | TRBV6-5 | TGTGCCAGCAGTTACTTGGGGGGCCGACCCTGGTACTTC | CASSYLGGRPWYF
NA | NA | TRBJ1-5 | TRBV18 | TGTGCCAGCTCACCTCCCCGGGGGAAGGGGAAGCATAGCAATCAGCCCCAGCATTTT | CASSPPRGKGKHSNQPQHF
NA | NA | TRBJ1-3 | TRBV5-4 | TGTGCCAGCAGCGCTCCCGGGATCGTATCCGGAAACACCATATATTTT | CASSAPGIVSGNTIYF
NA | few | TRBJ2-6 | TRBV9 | TGTGCCAGCAGCGGACCCGACATCTCTGGGGCCAACGTCCTGACTTTC | CASSGPDISGANVLTF
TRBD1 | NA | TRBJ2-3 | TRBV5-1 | TGCGCCAGCAGCCGGACAGGAACTAGCACAGATACGCAGTATTTT | CASSRTGTSTDTQYF
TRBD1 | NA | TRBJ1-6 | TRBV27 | TGTGCCACCACCATCCGGACAGGGTTCGATTCACCCCTCCACTTT | CATTIRTGFDSPLHF
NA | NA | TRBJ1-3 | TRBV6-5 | TGTGCCAGCAGTCAGGGTCTAGGAAACACCATATATTTT | CASSQGLGNTIYF
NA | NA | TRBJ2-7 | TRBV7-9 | TGTGCCAGCAGCTTAGACGGCTACGACGAGCAGTACTTC | CASSLDGYDEQYF
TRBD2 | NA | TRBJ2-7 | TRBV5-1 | TGCGCCAGCAGCTTGGTTAGCGGGGGCTCCTACGAGCAGTACTTC | CASSLVSGGSYEQYF